This T cell receptor beta chain was retrieved from a study of cytomegalovirus exposure and HLA in healthy donors. Study-level points and caveats: Presence/absence analyses supposed approximately even sequencing depth among donors. Earlier analysis looked at TCR beta V segments, and most were productive about 87% or about 30% of the time.

Researchers ran the PCR with 60 Vbeta and 13 Jbeta primers. Profiling relied on immunoSEQ multiplex PCR, and the TCRdb table lists in-frame clones only, not all of them. The data show about 120,000 clones, around 80% seen once. For this clone: Its specificity is unknown.

The CDR3 is 19 residues long. Germline assignment: CDR1 SGHVS and CDR2 FQNEAQ. Trimming shortened V by 1 base and J by 5 bases, and 23 bases separated the two germline ends. The chain has TRBV7-8 and TRBJ2-2; a weak D match, TRBD2 (7 bases). The clonotype was recovered from a man aged 25-45 years in good health and CMV-seropositive. The sequenced sample was PBMCs. The DNA of the CDR3 is TGTGCCAGCAGCTTAGTGGGGGGCTCGGCGGGGGTGCGTACCGGGGAGCTGTTTTTT. Translated, it gives CASSLVGGSAGVRTGELFF.